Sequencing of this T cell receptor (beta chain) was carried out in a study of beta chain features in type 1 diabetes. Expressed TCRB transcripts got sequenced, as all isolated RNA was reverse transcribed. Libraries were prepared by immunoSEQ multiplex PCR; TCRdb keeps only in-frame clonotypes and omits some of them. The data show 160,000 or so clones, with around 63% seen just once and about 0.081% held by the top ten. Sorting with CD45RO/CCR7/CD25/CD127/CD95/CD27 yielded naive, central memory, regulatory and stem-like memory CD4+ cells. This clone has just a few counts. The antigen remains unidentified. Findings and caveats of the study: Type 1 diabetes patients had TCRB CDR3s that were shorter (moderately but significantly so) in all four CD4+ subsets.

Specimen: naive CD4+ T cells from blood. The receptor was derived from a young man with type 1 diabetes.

The CDR3 reads CASSLQGANTGELFF. In nucleotides, the CDR3 is TGTGCCAGCAGTCTTCAGGGGGCGAACACCGGGGAGCTGTTTTTT. The chain has TRBV25-1 and TRBJ2-2; 7 nucleotides line up with TRBD1. The CDR3 loop spans 15 amino acids. The junction had 3 bases not matched to a gene; V was cut back by 5 bases and J by 0 bases. In germline, CDR1 is MGHDK, CDR2 SYGVNS.